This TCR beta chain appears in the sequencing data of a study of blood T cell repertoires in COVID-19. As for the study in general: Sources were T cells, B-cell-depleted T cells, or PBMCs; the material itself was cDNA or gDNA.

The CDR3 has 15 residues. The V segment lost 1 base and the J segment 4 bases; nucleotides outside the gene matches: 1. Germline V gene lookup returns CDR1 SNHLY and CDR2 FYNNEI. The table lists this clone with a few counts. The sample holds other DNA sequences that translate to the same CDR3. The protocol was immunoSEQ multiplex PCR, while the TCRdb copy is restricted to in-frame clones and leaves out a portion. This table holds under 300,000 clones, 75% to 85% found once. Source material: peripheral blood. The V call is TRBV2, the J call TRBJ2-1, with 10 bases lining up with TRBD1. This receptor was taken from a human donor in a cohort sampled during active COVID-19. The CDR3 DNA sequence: TGTGCCAGCAGTGAAGGACAGGGGGCTTACAATGAGCAGTTCTTC. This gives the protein CASSEGQGAYNEQFF.